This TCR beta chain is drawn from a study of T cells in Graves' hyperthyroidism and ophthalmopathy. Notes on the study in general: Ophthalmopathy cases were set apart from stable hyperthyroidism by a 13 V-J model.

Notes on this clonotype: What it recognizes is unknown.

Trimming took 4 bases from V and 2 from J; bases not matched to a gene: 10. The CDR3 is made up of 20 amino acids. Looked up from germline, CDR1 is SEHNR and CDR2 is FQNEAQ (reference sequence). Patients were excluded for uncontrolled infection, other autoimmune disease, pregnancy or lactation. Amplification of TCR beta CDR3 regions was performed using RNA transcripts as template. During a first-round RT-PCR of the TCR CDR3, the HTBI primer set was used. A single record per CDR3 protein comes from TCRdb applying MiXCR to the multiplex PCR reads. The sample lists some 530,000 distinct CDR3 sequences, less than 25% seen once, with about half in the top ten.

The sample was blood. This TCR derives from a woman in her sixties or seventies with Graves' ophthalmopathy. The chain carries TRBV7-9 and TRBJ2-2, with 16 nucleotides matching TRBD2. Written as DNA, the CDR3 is TGTGCCAGCAGCTCCGGGACTAGCGGGAGGGCCGCACAAAACACCGGGGAGCTGTTTTTT. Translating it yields CASSSGTSGRAAQNTGELFF.